This T cell receptor (beta chain) was sequenced during a study of beta chain features in type 1 diabetes. The study, taken as a whole, reports: Shorter TCRB CDR3s, moderately but significantly so, marked every one of the four CD4+ subsets in Type 1 diabetes patients. For TCRB rearrangement, an influence of HLA type remained unresolved here.

As for this clone: The antigen is unknown.

Naive, central memory, regulatory and stem cell-like memory cells within the CD4+ compartment were sorted using CD45RO/CCR7/CD25/CD127/CD95/CD27. Germline V lookup: CDR1 SNHLY, CDR2 FYNNEI. The length of the CDR3 is 12 residues. Trimming took off 9 bases at V and 4 bases at J, with 11 bases between the two ends. Reverse transcribing all isolated RNA meant expressed TCRB transcripts were sequenced. Sequenced by immunoSEQ multiplex PCR; TCRdb stores in-frame clones only, minus some. The sample lists about 900,000 clones; roughly a sixth were seen once. What was sequenced was naive CD4+ T cells from blood. This receptor was taken from a woman in her late teens or twenties in good health. The V and J genes are TRBV2 and TRBJ2-3; a weak D match, TRBD1 (6 bases). CDR3 protein: CARGAQPDTQYF. CDR3 coding DNA: TGTGCCAGGGGGGCGCAGCCAGATACGCAGTATTTT.